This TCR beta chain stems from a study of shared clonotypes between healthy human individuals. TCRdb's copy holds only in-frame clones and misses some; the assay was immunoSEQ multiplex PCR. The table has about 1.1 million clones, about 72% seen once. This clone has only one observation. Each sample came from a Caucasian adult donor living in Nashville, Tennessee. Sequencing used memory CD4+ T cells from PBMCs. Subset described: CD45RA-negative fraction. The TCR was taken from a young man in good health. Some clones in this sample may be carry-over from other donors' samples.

The CDR3 DNA sequence: TGTGCCAGTAGTATGACTAGCGGGATAGGGCAAGAGACCCAGTACTTC. It translates to CASSMTSGIGQETQYF. J is TRBJ2-5 and V is TRBV19; TRBD2 matches 11 bases. The CDR3 covers 16 residues. Germline V gene sequence: CDR1 LNHDA, CDR2 SQIVND (reference sequence). The ends lost 3 bases at V and 2 bases at J; junction bases unmatched: 5.